This TCR beta chain was sequenced for a study of patients and donors after allogeneic stem cell transplantation. The CDR3 has 14 amino acids. With 4 bases removed from V and 8 bases from J, the gap between germline ends came to 17 bases. The germline gives CDR1 LNHNV, CDR2 YYDKDF (reference sequence). This clonotype occurred a few times. Each CDR3 protein gets one entry after TCRdb re-called the RT-PCR reads with MiXCR. The sample yields 400,000 to 500,000 distinct CDR3 sequences, roughly 17% seen once. The receptor comes from a human donor who was either an allogeneic HSCT recipient or a stem cell or donor lymphocyte infusion donor (not recorded which). It is not recorded whose cells these are; they may come from a transplant donor. The sequencing input was blood, either unsorted or a sorted T cell fraction (not recorded which). The chain links TRBV15 to TRBJ1-1; D is unresolved. The CDR3 DNA is TGTGCCACCAGCACGGGAGCGTTATTAAGGGAAGCTTTCTTT. This encodes CATSTGALLREAFF.